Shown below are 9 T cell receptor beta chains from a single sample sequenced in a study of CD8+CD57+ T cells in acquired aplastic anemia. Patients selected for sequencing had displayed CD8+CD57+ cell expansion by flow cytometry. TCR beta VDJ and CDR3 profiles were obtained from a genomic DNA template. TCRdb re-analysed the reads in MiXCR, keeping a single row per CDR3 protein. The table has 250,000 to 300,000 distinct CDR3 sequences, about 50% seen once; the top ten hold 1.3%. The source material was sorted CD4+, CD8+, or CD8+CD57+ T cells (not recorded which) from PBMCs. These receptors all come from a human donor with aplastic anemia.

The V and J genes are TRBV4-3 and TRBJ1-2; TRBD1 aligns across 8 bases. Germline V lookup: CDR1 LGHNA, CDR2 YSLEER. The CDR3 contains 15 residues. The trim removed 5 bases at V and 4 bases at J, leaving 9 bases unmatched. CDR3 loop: CASSTGTGGGYGYTF. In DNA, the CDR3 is TGCGCCAGCAGCACTGGGACAGGAGGTGGCTATGGCTACACCTTC.

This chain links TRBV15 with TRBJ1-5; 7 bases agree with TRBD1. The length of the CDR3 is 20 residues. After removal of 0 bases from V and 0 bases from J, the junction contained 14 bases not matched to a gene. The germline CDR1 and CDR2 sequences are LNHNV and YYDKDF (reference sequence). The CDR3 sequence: CATSRDRATGWESSNQPQHF. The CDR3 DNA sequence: TGTGCCACCAGCAGAGATCGAGCGACAGGGTGGGAGAGTAGCAATCAGCCCCAGCATTTT.

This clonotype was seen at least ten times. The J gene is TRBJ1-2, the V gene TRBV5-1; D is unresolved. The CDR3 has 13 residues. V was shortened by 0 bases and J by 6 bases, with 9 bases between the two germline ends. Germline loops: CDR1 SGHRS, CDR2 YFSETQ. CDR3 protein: CASSLGSGDGYTF. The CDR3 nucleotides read TGCGCCAGCAGCTTGGGGTCAGGAGATGGCTACACCTTC. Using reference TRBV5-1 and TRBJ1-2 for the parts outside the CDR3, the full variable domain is KAGVTQTPRYLIKTRGQQVTLSCSPISGHRSVSWYQQTPGQGLQFLFEYFSETQRNKGNFPGRFSGRQFSNSRSEMNVSTLELGDSALYLCASSLGSGDGYTFGSGTRLTVV.

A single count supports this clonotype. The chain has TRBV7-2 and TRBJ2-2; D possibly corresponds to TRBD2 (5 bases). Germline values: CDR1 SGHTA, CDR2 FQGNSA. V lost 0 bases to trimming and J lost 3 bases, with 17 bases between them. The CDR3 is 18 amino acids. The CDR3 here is CASSLAMVVAIDTGELFF. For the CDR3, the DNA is TGTGCCAGCAGCTTAGCGATGGTGGTAGCGATCGACACCGGGGAGCTGTTTTTT.

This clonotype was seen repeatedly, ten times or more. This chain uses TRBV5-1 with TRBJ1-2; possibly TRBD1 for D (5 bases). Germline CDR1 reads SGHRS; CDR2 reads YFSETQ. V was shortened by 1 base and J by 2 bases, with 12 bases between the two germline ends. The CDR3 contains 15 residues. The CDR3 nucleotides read TGCGCCAGCAGCTTGTCAGGGAATAAGAACTATGGCTACACCTTC. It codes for CASSLSGNKNYGYTF.

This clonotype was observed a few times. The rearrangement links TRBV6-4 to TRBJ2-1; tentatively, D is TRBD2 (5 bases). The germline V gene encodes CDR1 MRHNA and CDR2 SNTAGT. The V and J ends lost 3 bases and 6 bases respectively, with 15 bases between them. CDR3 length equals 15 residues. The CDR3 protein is CASSEIGEPGNEQFF. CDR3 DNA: TGTGCCAGCAGTGAAATCGGGGAGCCTGGCAATGAGCAGTTCTTC.

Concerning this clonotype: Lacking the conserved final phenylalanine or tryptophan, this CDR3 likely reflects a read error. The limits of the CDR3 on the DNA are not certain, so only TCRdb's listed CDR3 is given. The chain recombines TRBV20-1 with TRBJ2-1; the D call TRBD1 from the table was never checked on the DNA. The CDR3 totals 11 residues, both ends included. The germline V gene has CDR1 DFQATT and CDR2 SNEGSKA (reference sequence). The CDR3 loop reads CSARDPGQGVS.

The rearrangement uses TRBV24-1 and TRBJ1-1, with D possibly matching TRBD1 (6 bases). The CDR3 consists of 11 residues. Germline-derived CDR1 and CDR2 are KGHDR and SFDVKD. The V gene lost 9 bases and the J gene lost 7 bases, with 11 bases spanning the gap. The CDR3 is CATSTGNEAFF. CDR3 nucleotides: TGTGCCACCTCTACAGGGAATGAAGCTTTCTTT.

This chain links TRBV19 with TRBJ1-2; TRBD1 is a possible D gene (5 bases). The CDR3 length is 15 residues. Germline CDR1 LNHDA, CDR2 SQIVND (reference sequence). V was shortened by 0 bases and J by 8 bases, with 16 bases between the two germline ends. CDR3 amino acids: CASSIDWQGGKGYTF. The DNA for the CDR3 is TGTGCCAGTAGTATAGATTGGCAGGGAGGGAAAGGCTACACCTTC. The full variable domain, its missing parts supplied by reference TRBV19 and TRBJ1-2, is DGGITQSPKYLFRKEGQNVTLSCEQNLNHDAMYWYRQDPGQGLRLIYYSQIVNDFQKGDIAEGYSVSREKKESFPLTVTSAQKNPTAFYLCASSIDWQGGKGYTFGSGTRLTVV.